This entry describes one T cell receptor (beta chain). This clone was observed once. Its recognized antigen is unknown. It has no much larger one-base neighbor in the sample; base qualities were not kept. The library was prepared using the immunoSEQ multiplex PCR assay. The multiplex PCR relied on a mix of 60 forward primers for TCR Vbeta segments and 13 reverse primers for TCR Jbeta segments. Amplification of the CDR3 region of rearranged TCR beta genes was performed with a multiplex PCR assay on genomic DNA. On the Illumina HiSeq System, the amplified TCR beta libraries were sequenced as 87-base-pair reads. On the study's bioinformatics: A later analysis counted about 80 million unique TCR beta chains across the 650 to 700 repertoires, and some 11 million of these chains were shared by at least two donors. Raw reads were error-corrected and collapsed into unique sequences by a nearest-neighbor algorithm in which closely related sequences were merged to remove PCR and sequencing errors. CDR3 sequences were aligned to IMGT reference sequences to assign V, D and J gene segments. For a sequence to be retained, at least a six-nucleotide match to both a V gene segment and a J gene segment was required. Rearrangements were classified as productive when the CDR3 lacked stop codons and remained in frame with V and J, and all other rearrangements were classified as non-productive. Following IMGT convention, CDR3 was defined as the stretch from the second conserved V-encoded cysteine up to the conserved J-encoded phenylalanine. The earlier analysis of some 580 of the donors excluded any sequence lacking an unambiguous match to a single V gene segment. In an earlier analysis of about 590 of the donors, a V segment was called functional when productive rearrangements were above 56.7%, and segregating when the standard deviation between donors exceeded 5%. A statistical classification framework was built for diagnosing cytomegalovirus status from the catalog of TCR beta chain sequences. In a later analysis, V and J genes were assigned by comparing TCR nucleotide sequences against IMGT/GENE-DB human TR gene sequences. In a later analysis, CDR3 sequences and most-parsimonious VDJ recombination scenarios were assigned using the TCRdist pipeline. A later analysis defined each TCR beta chain by its CDR3 amino acid sequence plus V-gene family, and excluded reads lacking a unique V-gene family. In a later analysis, fewer than 600 highly shared, low-generation-probability nucleotide sequences were removed to address suspected cross-contamination and a sequencing artifact. A later analysis calculated a clonal expansion index for each public chain from normalized within-repertoire ranks of inferred template counts. In a later analysis, generation probabilities were computed with a VDJ recombination model fitted to out-of-frame rearrangements, and the resulting probabilities were checked against IGoR. In a later analysis, TCR-TCR, TCR-HLA and TCR-CMV co-occurrence was scored with hypergeometric tests, and a repertoire-size bias correction was applied to TCR pairs. False discovery rates were estimated in a later analysis by permuting HLA or CMV assignments 20 times. In a later analysis, co-occurring TCRs were grouped using DBSCAN, and TCRdist sequence similarity was added for clustering within HLA-allele-positive subsets. Co-occurrence clustering excluded repertoires with fewer than 30,000 or more than 120,000 public chains, plus five with anomalous nucleotide sharing. The clones in this table, taken by TCRdb from immuneACCESS, are in-frame only. Not every clone is retained; where verified, under half of the shortfall comes from an unresolved V gene, and the cause of the rest is unknown. That table supplies the V and J calls and clone size; D and trimming were determined from the DNA. In this sample the table shows 110,000 or so clones, 65% to 75% of which occur a single time. The ten largest account for roughly 4.2% of the sample.

In total, 666 healthy bone marrow donors made up the cohort. At the time of sampling, every cohort member was nominally healthy, though immune exposures that went unrecorded were likely present. The donor tested CMV seropositive, placing the donor among the 310 or so seropositive members of the cohort. Each donor provided a peripheral blood sample, and peripheral blood mononuclear cells were used for TCR beta sequencing. The Qiagen DNeasy Blood Extraction Kit was used to extract genomic DNA from the blood cell samples. Looking up the germline V gene (reference sequence) yields CDR1 SGHNT and CDR2 YYREEE. The CDR3 has 16 amino acids, counting the end cysteine and phenylalanine. Only the CDR3 DNA stays, 48 bases, in frame from base 1. V is pruned by 1 base and J by 2 bases, leaving 6 bases of the junction without a gene match. This specimen belongs to a study of cytomegalovirus exposure and HLA in healthy donors (dated by TCRdb to about 2017). Study-wide context: In an earlier analysis of around 540 of the donors, roughly 300 Gb of sequence data and roughly 100 million unique TCR beta sequences from some 170 million T cells were reported. Around 320 gigabases of sequencing data and around 87 million unique TCR sequences were included in an early release covering under 650 HLA-typed donors. A later genetic analysis took genome-wide SNP genotypes for about 55% of the roughly 700 donors and used that subset as a discovery cohort. Among about 370 genotyped donors of the cohort, an average of approximately 240,000 unique TCR beta nucleotide sequences was sequenced per donor, of which approximately 19% were non-productive. The later analysis used no new phenotypic data to find candidate immune exposures, relying instead on TCR beta sequences and their occurrence across donors. An earlier analysis of 500 to 650 of the donors applied high-throughput TCR beta sequencing to assess whether each TCR beta V gene segment acted as functional or pseudogenic. A separate validation cohort of some 130 different subjects was used in addition to the approximately 670-subject first cohort. High-throughput TCR immunosequencing, statistical association of individual TCRs with disease status, and machine learning were combined to predict cytomegalovirus infection status. Of the roughly 430 genotyped donors, over 65% fell in the genetic ancestry cluster associated with self-reported Caucasian donors. Donor age, sex, ethnicity and CMV serostatus were compiled together with the repertoire data. In a later analysis, previously published TCR beta repertoires from more than 500 donors were re-analyzed and high-resolution HLA genotyping was added so that TCR occurrence patterns could be studied. Every repertoire in the discovery cohort had been generated on one and the same sequencing platform. Because of strong linkage in the cohort, roughly five DR-DQ haplotypes were treated as single units for association and clustering. The study profiled the T cell repertoires of under 700 subjects by immunosequencing and related them to cytomegalovirus serostatus. Typing coverage varied by locus: about 620-630 donors for A, B, C, DRB1 and DQB1; roughly 560 for DQA1; around 570 for DPA1; around 490 for DPB1. The aim of the study was to test whether cataloging public T cell receptors could identify signatures of past pathogen exposure. Class I and class II HLA loci were covered by the typing at four-digit resolution. Broad study findings and their caveats: Several of the top co-occurrence clusters appeared to be linked to parvovirus B19, influenza, CMV and Epstein-Barr virus, according to a later analysis. In a later analysis, most CMV-associated TCR beta chains were found to appear HLA-restricted, with HLA associations seemingly driven largely by CMV exposure. Roughly uniform sequencing depth across donors was assumed in presence/absence analyses, although this assumption may not hold. A total of 150 to 200 TCR beta chains were listed by the study as associated with cytomegalovirus. In an earlier analysis of around 600 of the donors, most TCR beta V segments were observed in productive rearrangements about 87% or about 30% of the time, broadly matching IMGT annotations. V-gene and J-gene trimming of TCR beta chains was associated with a missense DCLRE1C variant in a later genetic analysis, and the association was replicated in an independent cohort. Some IMGT-functional V segments, including TRBV6-2 and TRBV6-3, could not be distinguished by the 87-base-pair reads and were therefore excluded. Assigning TCR associations to individual alleles was difficult when HLA alleles, especially DR and DQ, strongly co-occurred. A cluster of highly shared sequence variants was judged likely to be a technical artifact of the sequencing pipeline. Because counts were too low, more than 15 rarely observed V segments, including chromosome 9 orphons, were excluded from the earlier analysis of 500 to 700 of the donors. In a later analysis, HLA-associated TCR beta chains were found to be more clonally expanded and to have lower generation probabilities than equally common non-associated chains. The classifier was reported to diagnose cytomegalovirus status with high specificity and sensitivity in both the original and validation cohorts. Because some donors lacked HLA typing at each locus, the association tests relied only on the typed subset. A few of the identified cytomegalovirus-associated TCR beta chains were confirmed in vitro to be specific for cytomegalovirus antigens. A later genetic analysis reported fewer N-insertions in productive TCRs among donors in an Asian-associated ancestry cluster than the roughly 720-donor mean. In a later analysis, TCR association rates were found to vary across HLA loci, with the most associated TCRs seen for DRB1 alleles and the fewest for HLA-C alleles. Correlated functional status among segregating V segments might be attributable to linkage disequilibrium, but an unknown experimental factor could not be ruled out. While some public TCRs were present in many individuals, most TCR sequences turned up only very rarely across donors. For the cohort, immune exposure information was limited to CMV serostatus. Only TCR beta chains were sequenced in this cohort, and the absence of alpha or paired-chain data limited detectable features. A further reported finding was that TCR beta sequences accurately predicted the HLA-A and HLA-B alleles for most subjects in the first cohort. According to the authors, the approach could potentially be generalized to other disease states and immunological phenotypes. Specific HLA alleles were associated with roughly 17,000 TCR beta sequences at a false discovery rate of 0.05 in a later analysis.

The source of this sequence is a woman aged 40 to 49 in good health and CMV-seropositive. The rearrangement combines TRBV5-4 with TRBJ2-3, and 8 junction bases match TRBD2. Material: PBMCs. The nucleotides are TGTGCCAGCAGCTTGAGAGCGGGGGAAACCACAGATACGCAGTATTTT. It is translated as CASSLRAGETTDTQYF.